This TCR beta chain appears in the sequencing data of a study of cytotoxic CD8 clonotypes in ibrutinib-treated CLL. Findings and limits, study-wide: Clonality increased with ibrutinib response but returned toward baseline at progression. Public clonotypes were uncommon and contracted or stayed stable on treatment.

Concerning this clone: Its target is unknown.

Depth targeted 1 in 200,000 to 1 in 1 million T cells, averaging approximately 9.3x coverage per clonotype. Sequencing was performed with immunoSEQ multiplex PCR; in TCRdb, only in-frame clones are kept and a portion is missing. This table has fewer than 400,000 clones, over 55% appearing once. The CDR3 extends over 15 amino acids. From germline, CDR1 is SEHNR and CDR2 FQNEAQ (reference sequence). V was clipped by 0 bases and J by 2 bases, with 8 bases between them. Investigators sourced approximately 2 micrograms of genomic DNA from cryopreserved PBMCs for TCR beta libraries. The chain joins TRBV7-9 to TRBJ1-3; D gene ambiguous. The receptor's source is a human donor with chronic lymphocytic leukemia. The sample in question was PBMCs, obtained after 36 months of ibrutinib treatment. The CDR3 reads CASSLALSPGNTIYF. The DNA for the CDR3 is TGTGCCAGCAGCTTAGCGCTAAGTCCTGGAAACACCATATATTTT.